Listed below are T cell receptor beta chains from one sample, sequenced in a study of T cell clonotyping in hematopoietic cell transplantation. Using immunoSEQ multiplex PCR, the repertoire was profiled, and TCRdb retains in-frame clones only, with some absent. The sample carries 13,000 or so clones, approximately 92% recorded once. Sequences were obtained from peripheral blood mononuclear cells. The receptors here all came from a young man in good health. Some clones in this sample may be carry-over from other donors' samples. Each CDR3 is given without its conserved first and last residue.

V | CDR3
TRBV2 | ASSPYRVANTGELF
TRBV5-6 | ASSLALREAF
TRBV18 | ASSPSGAGVWSGELF
TRBV30 | AWSVWGGNRYG
TRBV11-3 | ASSFPGLAGAPNTGELF
TRBV13 | ASSLASRSYYGYT
TRBV4-3 | ASSQDGPALYNEQF
TRBV9 | ASSVDGARREKLF
TRBV2 | ATQDYSNQPQH
TRBV6-5 | ASSYVTFQEDTEAF
TRBV11-2 | ASVPGSGVSGNTGELF
TRBV9 | ASSADYGYT
TRBV4-1 | ASSRGLAGGRETQY
TRBV25-1 | ASSESSGKNIQY
TRBV2 | ASSAQTGSYTDTQY
TRBV27 | ASSLGGPGSYEQY
TRBV5-8 | ASSLSGRRAYEQY
TRBV13 | ASSGKGQSVGYT
TRBV10-3 | ATRQGDNSPLH
TRBV6-4 | ASSGTNTGELF
TRBV5-4 | ASSLALADTQY
TRBV6-6 | ASRSQGGRETQY
TRBV19 | ASSPLTGPPQH
TRBV7-8 | AIGDSTYEQY
TRBV7-2 | ASSKDGGRNTEAF
TRBV19 | ASSIGSWDQPQH
TRBV2 | ASCRDSFGEQY
TRBV19 | ASSIQGATNEKLF
TRBV7-2 | ASSPVLAGVGQY
TRBV10-3 | AIRPFGTTNTEAF
TRBV6-5 | ASSYSPGYTEAF
TRBV30 | AWSVRGGLT
TRBV14 | ASSQVNTGELF
TRBV30 | AWSVLGQANSPLH
TRBV5-6 | ASSKGSPAIGELF
TRBV2 | ASSVRRGNTEAF
TRBV11-1 | ASSTGTGPYGYT
TRBV5-1 | ASSSGGSANYGYT
TRBV29-1 | SVEGGRGSGYT
TRBV4-1 | ASSHGLAGNNEQF
TRBV4-1 | ASSQFWTGPYEQY
TRBV10-1 | GGGAFPPSYEQY
TRBV30 | AWSLQDRRGAYEQY
TRBV7-2 | ASSLNGARMPEQY
TRBV5-8 | ASSLLLSGTGELF
TRBV7-8 | ASRPPLRGLASYNEQF
TRBV6-6 | ASSLDPRDREAF
TRBV2 | ASRQGETTEAF
TRBV2 | ASSEGGMSYEQY
TRBV11-2 | ASSQRRDTQY
TRBV7-9 | ASSTPTGTSYEQY